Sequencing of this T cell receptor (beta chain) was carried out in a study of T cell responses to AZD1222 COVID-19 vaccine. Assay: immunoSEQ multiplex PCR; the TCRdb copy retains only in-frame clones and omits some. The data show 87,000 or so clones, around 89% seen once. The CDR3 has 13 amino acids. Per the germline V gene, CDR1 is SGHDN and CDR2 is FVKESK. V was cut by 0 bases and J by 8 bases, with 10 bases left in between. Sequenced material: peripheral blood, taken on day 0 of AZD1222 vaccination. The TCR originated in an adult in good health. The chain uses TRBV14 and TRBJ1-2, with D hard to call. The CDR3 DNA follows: TGTGCCAGCAGCCAAGATCTAGTATACGGCTACACCTTC. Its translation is CASSQDLVYGYTF.